This T cell receptor (beta chain) stems from a study of cytomegalovirus exposure and HLA in healthy donors. CDR3 length: 16 amino acids. Germline V gene sequence: CDR1 SGHNT, CDR2 YYREEE (reference sequence). A note on this clone: The antigen is undetermined. One junction end disagrees with the germline gene, perhaps due to a read error.

In the PCR, 60 Vbeta and 13 Jbeta primers were used. The method was immunoSEQ multiplex PCR; TCRdb's version includes in-frame clones alone and lacks a portion of them. Counted here are some 130,000 clones, 77% occurring once; the ten biggest clones make up 3.5% to 5%. Study-wide points: Sequencing probably produced one cluster of sequence variants that were highly shared. A previous analysis found most TCR beta V segments productive roughly 90% or roughly 30% of the time.

The sequencing sample was made of PBMCs. This chain uses TRBV5-4 with TRBJ2-4; the match to TRBD1 covers 10 bases. This clonotype originated in a male donor in good health and CMV-seropositive. The CDR3 here is CASSLATGGTKNSQYF. The DNA of the CDR3 is TGTGCCAGCAGCTTGGCGACAGGGGGCACCAAAAACAGTCAGTACTTC.